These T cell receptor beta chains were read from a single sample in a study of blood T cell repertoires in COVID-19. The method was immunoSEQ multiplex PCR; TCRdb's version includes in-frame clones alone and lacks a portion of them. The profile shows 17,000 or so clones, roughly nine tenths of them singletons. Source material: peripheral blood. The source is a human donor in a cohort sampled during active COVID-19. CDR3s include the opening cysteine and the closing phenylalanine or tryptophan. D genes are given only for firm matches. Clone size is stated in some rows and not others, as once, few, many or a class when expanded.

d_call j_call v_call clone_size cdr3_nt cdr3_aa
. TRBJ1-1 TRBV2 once TGTGCCAGCAGCTCCGGACCAAACAGGGCATCTGAAGCTTTCTTT CASSSGPNRASEAFF
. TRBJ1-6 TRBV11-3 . TGTGCCAGCAGCTTAGATATGAATTCACCCCTCCACTTT CASSLDMNSPLHF
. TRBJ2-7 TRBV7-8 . TGTGCCAGCAGCTTAGTTGCGGGAACCCTTTACGAGCAGTACTTC CASSLVAGTLYEQYF
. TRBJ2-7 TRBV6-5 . TGTGCCAGCCTCGACAGTTACGAGCAGTACTTC CASLDSYEQYF
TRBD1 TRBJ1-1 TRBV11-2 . TGTGCCAGCAGCTCGACAGGGCACACTGAAGCTTTCTTT CASSSTGHTEAFF
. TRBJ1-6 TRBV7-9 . TGTGCCAGCAGCCTAGGAACAAGAAATTCACCCCTCCACTTT CASSLGTRNSPLHF
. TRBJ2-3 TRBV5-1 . TGCGCCAGCAGCTTGGGGGCAGGCTGGGATACGCAGTATTTT CASSLGAGWDTQYF
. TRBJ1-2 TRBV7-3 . TGTGCCAGCAGCTTAGTCCCGGGGGGAAACTATGGCTACACCTTC CASSLVPGGNYGYTF
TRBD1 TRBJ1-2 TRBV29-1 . TGCAGCGTCGATACAGGGGGCTTCAACTATGGCTACACCTTC CSVDTGGFNYGYTF
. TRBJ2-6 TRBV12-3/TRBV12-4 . TGTGCCAGCAGTCTAAGTGGGGCCAACGTCCTGACTTTC CASSLSGANVLTF
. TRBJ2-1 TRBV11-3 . TGTGCCAGCAGTATCCGGGACTCTTACAATGAGCAGTTCTTC CASSIRDSYNEQFF
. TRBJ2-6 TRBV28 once TGTGCCAGCATTCAGGGCAGCTCTGGGGCCAACGTCCTGACTTTC CASIQGSSGANVLTF
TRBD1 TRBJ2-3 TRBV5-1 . TGCGCCAGCAGCTACCAGGGGGCAGTGGCAGATACGCAGTATTTT CASSYQGAVADTQYF